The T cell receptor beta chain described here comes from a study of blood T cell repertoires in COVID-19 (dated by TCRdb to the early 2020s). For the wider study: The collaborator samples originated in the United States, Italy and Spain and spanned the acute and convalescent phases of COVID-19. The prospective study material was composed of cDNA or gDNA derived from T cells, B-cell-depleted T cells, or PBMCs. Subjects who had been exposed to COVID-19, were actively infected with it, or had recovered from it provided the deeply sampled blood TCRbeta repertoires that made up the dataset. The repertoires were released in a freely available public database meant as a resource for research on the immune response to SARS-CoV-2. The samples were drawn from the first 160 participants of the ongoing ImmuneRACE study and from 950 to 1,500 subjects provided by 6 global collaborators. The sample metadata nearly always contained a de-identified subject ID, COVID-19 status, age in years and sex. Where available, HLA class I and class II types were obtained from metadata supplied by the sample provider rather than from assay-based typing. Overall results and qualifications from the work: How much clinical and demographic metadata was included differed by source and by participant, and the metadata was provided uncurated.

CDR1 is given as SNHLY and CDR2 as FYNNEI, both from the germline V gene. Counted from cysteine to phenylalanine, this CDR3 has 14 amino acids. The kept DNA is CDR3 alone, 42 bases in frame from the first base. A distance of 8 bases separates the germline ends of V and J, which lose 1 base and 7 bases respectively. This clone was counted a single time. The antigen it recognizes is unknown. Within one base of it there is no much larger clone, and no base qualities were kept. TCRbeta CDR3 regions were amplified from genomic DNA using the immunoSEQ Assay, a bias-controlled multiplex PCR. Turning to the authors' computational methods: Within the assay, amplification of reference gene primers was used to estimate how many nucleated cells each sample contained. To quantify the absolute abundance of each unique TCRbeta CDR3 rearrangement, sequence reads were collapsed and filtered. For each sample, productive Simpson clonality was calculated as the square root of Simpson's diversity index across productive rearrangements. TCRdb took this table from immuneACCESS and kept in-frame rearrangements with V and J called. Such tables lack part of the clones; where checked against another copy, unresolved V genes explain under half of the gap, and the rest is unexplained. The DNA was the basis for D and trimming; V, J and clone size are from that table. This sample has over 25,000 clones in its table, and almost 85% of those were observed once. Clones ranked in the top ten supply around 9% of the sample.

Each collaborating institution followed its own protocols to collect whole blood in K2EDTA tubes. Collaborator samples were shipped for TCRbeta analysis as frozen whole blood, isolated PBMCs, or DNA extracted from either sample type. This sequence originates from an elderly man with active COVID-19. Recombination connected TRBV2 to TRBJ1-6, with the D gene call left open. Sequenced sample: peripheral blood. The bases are TGTGCCAGCAGTGAAGATCCCCGGAATTCACCCCTCCACTTT. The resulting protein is CASSEDPRNSPLHF.